These 9 T cell receptor beta chains came from one sample sequenced in a study of blood T cell repertoires in COVID-19. Here immunoSEQ multiplex PCR was the method, and the copy in TCRdb shows in-frame clones only, minus some. Altogether approximately 180,000 clones are present, under 85% being singletons, with the ten largest covering about 9.1%. The specimen was peripheral blood. The receptors shown here come from a woman aged 80 or older with acute or convalescent COVID-19.

The chain links TRBV21-1 to TRBJ1-3; the table assigns TRBD1, which was not confirmed against the DNA. TRBV21-1 is termed a pseudogene. This CDR3 has 14 amino acids. The CDR3 here is CASSKGTSGNTIYF. The CDR3 DNA reads TGTGCCAGCAGCAAGGGCACTTCTGGAAACACCATATATTTT.

The chain joins TRBV6-5 to TRBJ1-1; D unresolved. Trimming pared 6 bases from V and 1 base from J, leaving 12 bases between. From germline, CDR1 is MNHEY and CDR2 SVGAGI. There are 14 residues in the CDR3. CDR3 sequence (DNA): TGTGCCAGCAGGTACGCCGACTGGAACACTGAAGCTTTCTTT. Translating gives CASRYADWNTEAFF.

V is TRBV11-2 and J is TRBJ1-2, with D possibly TRBD1 on 5 matching bases. Germline V gives CDR1 SGHAT, CDR2 FQNNGV. The CDR3 loop spans 15 amino acids. With 1 base removed from V and 8 bases from J, the gap between germline ends came to 17 bases. The DNA for the CDR3 is TGTGCCAGCAGCTTAGCTCTCGGGGGGGTTACGGGCTACACCTTC. Its protein product is CASSLALGGVTGYTF.

The rearrangement joins TRBV5-1 to TRBJ1-4; D remains unclear. There are 14 residues in the CDR3. V dropped 1 base and J dropped 7 bases, with 11 bases sitting between them. Germline CDR1 SGHRS, CDR2 YFSETQ. In DNA form, the CDR3 reads TGCGCCAGCAGCTTGTTAGGAGGTGGTGAAAAACTGTTTTTT. This gives the protein CASSLLGGGEKLFF.

This sequence joins TRBV4-3 and TRBJ1-1, with D hard to call. Trimming stripped 0 bases from V and 6 bases from J, with 17 bases between. The CDR3 runs to 16 residues. Germline loops: CDR1 LGHNA, CDR2 YSLEER. DNA for the CDR3: TGCGCCAGCAGCCAAGACCCACGGGCGGGGAGCGCTGAAGCTTTCTTT. Amino acid sequence: CASSQDPRAGSAEAFF.

As DNA, the CDR3 is TGTGCCAGCAAGCCAGGGGGCGCATACTACGAGCAGTACTTC. This sequence encodes CASKPGGAYYEQYF. The chain couples TRBV6-5 to TRBJ2-7; 8 nucleotides line up with TRBD1. Germline-derived CDR1 and CDR2 are MNHEY and SVGAGI. Trimming removed 7 bases from V and 3 bases from J; junction bases left unmatched: 8. The CDR3 consists of 14 residues.

This rearrangement joins TRBV27 to TRBJ2-1; TRBD2 agrees at 14 bases. The length of the CDR3 is 15 residues. Looked up from germline, CDR1 is MNHEY and CDR2 is SMNVEV (reference sequence). V shed 5 bases, J shed 8 bases, and the junction held 5 bases outside the gene matches. The CDR3 here is CASSPGLAGGHEQFF. Written as DNA, the CDR3 is TGTGCCAGCAGTCCCGGACTAGCGGGAGGTCATGAGCAGTTCTTC.

This clone appeared a single time. CDR3 bases: TGTGCCAGCAGTGAGAGTTGGAACACTGAAGCTTTCTTT. It codes for CASSESWNTEAFF. V and J are TRBV6-4 and TRBJ1-1; no clear D gene. The ends were cut back, 3 bases at V and 1 base at J, with 6 bases in the middle. Germline V gene lookup returns CDR1 MRHNA and CDR2 SNTAGT. The CDR3 consists of 13 residues.

This clone came up a few times. This chain links TRBV7-9 with TRBJ2-7, with D tentatively TRBD2 (5 bases). Per the germline V gene, CDR1 is SEHNR and CDR2 is FQNEAQ (reference sequence). The CDR3 has 14 amino acids. Trimming took off 3 bases at V and 2 bases at J, with 11 bases between the two ends. CDR3 sequence: CASSLSGTTYEQYF. The CDR3 DNA reads TGTGCCAGCAGCTTGAGCGGAACTACCTACGAGCAGTACTTC.